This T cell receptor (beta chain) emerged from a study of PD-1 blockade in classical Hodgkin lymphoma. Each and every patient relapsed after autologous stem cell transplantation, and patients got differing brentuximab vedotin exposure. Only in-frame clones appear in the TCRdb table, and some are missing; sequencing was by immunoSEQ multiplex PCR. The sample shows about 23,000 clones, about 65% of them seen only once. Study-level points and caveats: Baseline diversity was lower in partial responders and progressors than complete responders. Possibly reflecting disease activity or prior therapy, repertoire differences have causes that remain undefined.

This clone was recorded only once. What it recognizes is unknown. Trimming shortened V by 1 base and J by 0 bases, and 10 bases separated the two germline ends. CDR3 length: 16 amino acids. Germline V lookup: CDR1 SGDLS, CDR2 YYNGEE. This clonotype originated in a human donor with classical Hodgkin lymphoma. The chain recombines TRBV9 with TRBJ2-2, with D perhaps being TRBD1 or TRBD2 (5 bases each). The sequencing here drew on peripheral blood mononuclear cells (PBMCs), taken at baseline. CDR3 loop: CASSVSGRPNTGELFF. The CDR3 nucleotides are TGTGCCAGCAGCGTATCGGGACGGCCGAACACCGGGGAGCTGTTTTTT.